This TCR beta chain was obtained from a study of cytomegalovirus exposure and HLA in healthy donors. Across the whole study: In a previous analysis, 120 million or so unique TCR beta sequences were found from some 180 million T cells.

Use of 60 Vbeta and 13 Jbeta primers characterized the PCR. Data came from immunoSEQ multiplex PCR; TCRdb stores just in-frame clones and leaves some out. The table shows about 86,000 clones, with roughly 85% occurring only once. This clone appeared once. Germline V gene data show CDR1 as MNHEY and CDR2 as SMNVEV (reference sequence). V gave up 5 bases and J gave up 2 bases, with 9 bases separating them. There are 13 residues in the CDR3. The sequence was obtained from a female donor in good health and CMV-seronegative. V gene TRBV27 combines with J gene TRBJ2-5; no clear D gene. Sequences were obtained from PBMCs. CDR3 DNA sequence: TGTGCCAGCAGTCCTCCACTGCAAGAGACCCAGTACTTC. Its protein is CASSPPLQETQYF.